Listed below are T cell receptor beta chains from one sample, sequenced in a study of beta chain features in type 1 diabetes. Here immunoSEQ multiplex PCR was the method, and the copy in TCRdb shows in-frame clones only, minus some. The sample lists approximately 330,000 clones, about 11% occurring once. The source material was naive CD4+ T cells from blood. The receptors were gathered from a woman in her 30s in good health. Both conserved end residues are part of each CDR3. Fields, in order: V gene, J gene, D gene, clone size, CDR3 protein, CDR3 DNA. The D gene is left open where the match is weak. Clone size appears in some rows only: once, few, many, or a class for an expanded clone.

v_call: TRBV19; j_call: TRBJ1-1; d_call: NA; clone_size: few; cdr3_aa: CASSVTDSSNTEAFF; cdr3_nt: TGTGCCAGTAGTGTTACAGACAGTAGTAACACTGAAGCTTTCTTT
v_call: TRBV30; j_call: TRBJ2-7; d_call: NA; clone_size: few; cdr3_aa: CAWSDGRGSHEQYF; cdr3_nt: TGTGCCTGGAGTGACGGCAGGGGATCTCACGAGCAGTACTTC
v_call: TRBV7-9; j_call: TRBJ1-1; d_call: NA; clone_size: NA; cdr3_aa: CASSPTGVNTEAFF; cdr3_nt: TGTGCCAGCAGCCCCACGGGGGTAAACACTGAAGCTTTCTTT
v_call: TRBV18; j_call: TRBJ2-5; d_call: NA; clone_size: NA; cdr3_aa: CASSRRLSGMIFETQYF; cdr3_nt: TGTGCCAGCTCACGCCGACTGTCGGGAATGATTTTTGAGACCCAGTACTTC
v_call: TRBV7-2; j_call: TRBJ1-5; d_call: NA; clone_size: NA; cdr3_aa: CASSLVVGGNQPQHF; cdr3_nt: TGTGCCAGCAGCTTAGTCGTGGGCGGCAATCAGCCCCAGCATTTT
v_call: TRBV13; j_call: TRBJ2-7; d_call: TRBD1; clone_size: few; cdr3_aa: CASSSRDRGGYEQYF; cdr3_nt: TGTGCCAGCAGCTCCCGGGACAGGGGAGGGTACGAGCAGTACTTC
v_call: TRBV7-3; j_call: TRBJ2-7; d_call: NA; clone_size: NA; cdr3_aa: CASSLMGDTGNEQYF; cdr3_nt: TGTGCCAGCAGCTTAATGGGGGACACCGGCAACGAGCAGTACTTC
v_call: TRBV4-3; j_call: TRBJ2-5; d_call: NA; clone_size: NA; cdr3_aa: CASSDTGHASAQETQYF; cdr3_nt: TGCGCCAGCAGCGACACTGGCCATGCATCGGCACAAGAGACCCAGTACTTC
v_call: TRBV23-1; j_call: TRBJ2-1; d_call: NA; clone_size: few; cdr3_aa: CASSQPGPGNEQFF; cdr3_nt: TGCGCCAGCAGTCAGCCCGGGCCAGGGAATGAGCAGTTCTTC
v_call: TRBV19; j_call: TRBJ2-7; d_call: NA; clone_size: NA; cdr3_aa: CASSRDFSSSYEQYF; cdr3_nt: TGTGCCAGTAGTAGGGACTTCTCCAGCTCCTACGAGCAGTACTTC
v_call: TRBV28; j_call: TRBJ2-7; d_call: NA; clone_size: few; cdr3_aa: CASSLGRGEQYF; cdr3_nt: TGTGCCAGCAGTTTGGGCAGGGGAGAGCAGTACTTC
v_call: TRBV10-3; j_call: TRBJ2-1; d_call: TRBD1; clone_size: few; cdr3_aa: CAISESTGEQFF; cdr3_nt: TGTGCCATCAGTGAGTCGACAGGGGAGCAGTTCTTC
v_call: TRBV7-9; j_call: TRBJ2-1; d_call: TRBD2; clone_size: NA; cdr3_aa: CASSLVGSGRNNEQFF; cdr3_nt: TGTGCCAGCAGCTTAGTGGGGAGCGGGAGAAATAATGAGCAGTTCTTC
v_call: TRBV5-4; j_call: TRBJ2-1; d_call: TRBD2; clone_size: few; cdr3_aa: CASSRAGGNNEQFF; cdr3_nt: TGTGCCAGCAGCAGGGCGGGAGGGAACAATGAGCAGTTCTTC
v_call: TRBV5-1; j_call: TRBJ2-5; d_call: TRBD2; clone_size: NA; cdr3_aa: CASSLASSGQETQYF; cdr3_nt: TGCGCCAGCAGCTTGGCCTCTAGCGGACAAGAGACCCAGTACTTC
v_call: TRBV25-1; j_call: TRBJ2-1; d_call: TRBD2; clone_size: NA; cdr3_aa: CASRTSGSNEQFF; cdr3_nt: TGTGCCAGCAGGACTAGCGGGAGTAATGAGCAGTTCTTC
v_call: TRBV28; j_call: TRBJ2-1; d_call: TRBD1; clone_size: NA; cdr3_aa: CASGQSGQGHNEQFF; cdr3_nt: TGTGCCAGCGGACAGTCGGGACAGGGGCACAATGAGCAGTTCTTC
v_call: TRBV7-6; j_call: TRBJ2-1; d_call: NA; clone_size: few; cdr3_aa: CATSSAGMVDAEQFF; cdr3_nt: TGTGCCACCTCGTCGGCAGGTATGGTGGATGCTGAGCAGTTCTTC
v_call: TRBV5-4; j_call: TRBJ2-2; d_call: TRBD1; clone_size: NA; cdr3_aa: CAIHRGANTGELFF; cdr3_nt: TGTGCCATCCACAGGGGCGCGAACACCGGGGAGCTGTTTTTT
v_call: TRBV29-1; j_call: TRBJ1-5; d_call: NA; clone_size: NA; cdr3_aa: CSVAGSNQPQHF; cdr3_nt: TGCAGCGTTGCAGGGAGCAATCAGCCCCAGCATTTT
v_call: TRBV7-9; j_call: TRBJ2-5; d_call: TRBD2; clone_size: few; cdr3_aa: CASSVAGGPRETQYF; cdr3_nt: TGTGCCAGCAGTGTAGCGGGAGGGCCTCGGGAGACCCAGTACTTC
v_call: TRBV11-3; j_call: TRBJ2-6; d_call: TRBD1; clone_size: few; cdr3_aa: CASSRSGQSSGANVLTF; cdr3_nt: TGTGCCAGCAGCCGATCGGGACAGAGCTCTGGGGCCAACGTCCTGACTTTC
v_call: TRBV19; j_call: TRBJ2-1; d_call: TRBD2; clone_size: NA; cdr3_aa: CASSIVSAGGADEQFF; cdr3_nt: TGTGCCAGTAGTATAGTAAGCGCGGGAGGGGCCGATGAGCAGTTCTTC
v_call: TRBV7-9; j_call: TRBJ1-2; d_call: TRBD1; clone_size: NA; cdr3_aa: CASSRTGNYGYTF; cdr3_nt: TGTGCCAGCAGCCGGACAGGAAACTATGGCTACACCTTC
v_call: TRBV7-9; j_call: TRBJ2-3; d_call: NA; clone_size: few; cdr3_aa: CASSPERGTTDTQYF; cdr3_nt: TGTGCCAGCAGCCCTGAGAGGGGGACCACAGATACGCAGTATTTT
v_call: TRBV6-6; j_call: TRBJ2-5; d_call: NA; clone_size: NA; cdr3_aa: CASSLQGTQETQYF; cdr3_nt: TGTGCCAGCAGCTTACAGGGTACCCAAGAGACCCAGTACTTC
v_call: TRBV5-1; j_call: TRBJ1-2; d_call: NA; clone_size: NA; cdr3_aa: CASSLGQDVDGYTF; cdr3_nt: TGCGCCAGCAGCTTGGGACAGGATGTAGATGGCTACACCTTC
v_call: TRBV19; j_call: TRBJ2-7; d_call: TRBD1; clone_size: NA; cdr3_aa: CASSDWGQGARYEQYF; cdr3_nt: TGTGCCAGTAGCGACTGGGGACAGGGGGCTCGGTACGAGCAGTACTTC
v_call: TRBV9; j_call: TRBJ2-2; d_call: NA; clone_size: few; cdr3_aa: CASSVLTGELFF; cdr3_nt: TGTGCCAGCAGCGTTTTAACCGGGGAGCTGTTTTTT
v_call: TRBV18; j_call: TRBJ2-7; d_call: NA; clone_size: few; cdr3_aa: CASSGASYEQYF; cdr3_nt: TGTGCCAGCTCCGGTGCCTCCTACGAGCAGTACTTC
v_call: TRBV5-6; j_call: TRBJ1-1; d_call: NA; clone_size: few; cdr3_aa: CASSLLTGTEAFF; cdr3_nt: TGTGCCAGCAGCTTACTGACCGGGACTGAAGCTTTCTTT
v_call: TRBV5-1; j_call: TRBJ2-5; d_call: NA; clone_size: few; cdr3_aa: CASSPPRGLFETQYF; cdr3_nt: TGCGCCAGCAGCCCCCCTCGAGGGTTATTCGAGACCCAGTACTTC
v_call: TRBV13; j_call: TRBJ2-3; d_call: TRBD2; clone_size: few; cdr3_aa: CASSIGLAGTDTQYF; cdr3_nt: TGTGCCAGCAGCATTGGACTAGCCGGCACAGATACGCAGTATTTT
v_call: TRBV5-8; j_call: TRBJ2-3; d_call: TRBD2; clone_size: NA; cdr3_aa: CASSYLAGSASPDTQYF; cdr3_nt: TGTGCCAGCAGCTATCTAGCGGGATCGGCGTCTCCAGATACGCAGTATTTT
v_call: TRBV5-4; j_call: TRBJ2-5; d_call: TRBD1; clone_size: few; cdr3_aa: CASSLAPGGLETQYF; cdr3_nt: TGTGCCAGCAGCTTGGCCCCAGGGGGCCTTGAGACCCAGTACTTC
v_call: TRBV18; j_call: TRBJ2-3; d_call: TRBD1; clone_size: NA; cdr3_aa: CASSPSDRGADTQYF; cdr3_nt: TGTGCCAGCTCACCATCCGACAGGGGGGCCGATACGCAGTATTTT
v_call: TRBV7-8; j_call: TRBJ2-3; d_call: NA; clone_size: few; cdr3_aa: CASSEGRDTQYF; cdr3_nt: TGTGCCAGCAGCGAGGGTAGAGATACGCAGTATTTT
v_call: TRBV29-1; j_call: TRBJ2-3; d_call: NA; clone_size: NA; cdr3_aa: CSVPSASTDTQYF; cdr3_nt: TGCAGCGTTCCTAGCGCCAGCACAGATACGCAGTATTTT
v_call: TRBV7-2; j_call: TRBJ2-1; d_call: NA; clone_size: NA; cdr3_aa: CASSSFTGPGNEQFF; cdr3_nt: TGTGCCAGCAGCTCTTTTACAGGACCTGGCAATGAGCAGTTCTTC
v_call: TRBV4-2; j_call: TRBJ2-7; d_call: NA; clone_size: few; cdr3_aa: CASSQGRTPDEQYF; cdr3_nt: TGTGCCAGCAGCCAAGGAAGGACACCCGACGAGCAGTACTTC
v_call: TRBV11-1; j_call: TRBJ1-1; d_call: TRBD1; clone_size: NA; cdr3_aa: CASSPRATGILMNTEAFF; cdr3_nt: TGTGCCAGCAGCCCCAGGGCGACAGGGATCCTCATGAACACTGAAGCTTTCTTT
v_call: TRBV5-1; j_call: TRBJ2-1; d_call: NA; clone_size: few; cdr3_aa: CASSRGQTYNEQFF; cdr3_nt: TGCGCCAGCAGCCGAGGACAGACCTACAATGAGCAGTTCTTC
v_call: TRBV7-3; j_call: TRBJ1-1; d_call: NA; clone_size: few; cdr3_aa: CASSPQMNTEAFF; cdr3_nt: TGTGCCAGCAGCCCCCAAATGAACACTGAAGCTTTCTTT
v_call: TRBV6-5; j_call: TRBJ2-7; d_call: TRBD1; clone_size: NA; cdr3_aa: CASSYGQGSYEQYF; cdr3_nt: TGTGCCAGCAGTTACGGACAGGGCTCCTACGAGCAGTACTTC
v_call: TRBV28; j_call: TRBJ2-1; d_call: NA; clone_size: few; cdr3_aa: CASSLKRNEQFF; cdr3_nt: TGTGCCAGCAGTCTAAAACGTAATGAGCAGTTCTTC
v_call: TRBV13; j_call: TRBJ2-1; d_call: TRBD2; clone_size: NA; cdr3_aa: CASSFLTSGSYYNEQFF; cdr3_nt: TGTGCCAGCAGCTTTCTGACTAGCGGGAGTTACTACAATGAGCAGTTCTTC
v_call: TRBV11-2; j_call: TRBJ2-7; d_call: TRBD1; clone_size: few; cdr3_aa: CASSGDRTSYEQYF; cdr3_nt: TGTGCCAGCAGCGGGGACAGGACCTCCTACGAGCAGTACTTC
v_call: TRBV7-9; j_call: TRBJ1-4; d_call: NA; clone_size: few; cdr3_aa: CASSGQNNEKLFF; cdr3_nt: TGTGCCAGCAGTGGACAGAATAATGAAAAACTGTTTTTT
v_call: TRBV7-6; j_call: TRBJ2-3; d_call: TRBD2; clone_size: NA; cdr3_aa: CASSPLLAGTSDTQYF; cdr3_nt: TGTGCCAGCAGCCCCCTGTTAGCGGGAACTTCAGATACGCAGTATTTT
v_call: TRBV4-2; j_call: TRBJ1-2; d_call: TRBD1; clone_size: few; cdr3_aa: CASSPLGDRDYGYTF; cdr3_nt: TGTGCCAGCAGCCCTCTGGGGGACAGGGACTATGGCTACACCTTC
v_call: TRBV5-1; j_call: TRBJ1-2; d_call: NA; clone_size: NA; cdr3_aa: CASSLADTTGSGGYTF; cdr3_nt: TGCGCCAGCAGCTTGGCCGATACAACAGGGTCGGGAGGCTACACCTTC